The 32 T cell receptor beta chains listed next were all sequenced from one sample in a study of shared clonotypes between healthy human individuals. The protocol was immunoSEQ multiplex PCR, while the TCRdb copy is restricted to in-frame clones and leaves out a portion. The profile shows some 1.5 million clones, nearly 99% of them singletons. The sequenced sample was naive CD4+ T cells sorted from blood. Indicated subset: CD45RA+ positively selected. These receptors were collected from a man younger than 45 in good health.

V gene TRBV7-9 combines with J gene TRBJ1-4, with D possibly being TRBD1 (6 bases). This CDR3 has 15 amino acids. Per the germline V gene, CDR1 is SEHNR and CDR2 is FQNEAQ (reference sequence). Trimming cost V 0 bases and J 7 bases, with 12 bases left between them. The CDR3 coding sequence is TGTGCCAGCAGCTTAGCGGGGGGGCAAGGTGAAAAACTGTTTTTT. It specifies CASSLAGGQGEKLFF. Together with reference TRBV7-9 and TRBJ1-4, the CDR3 gives the full variable domain: DTGVSQNPRHKITKRGQNVTFRCDPISEHNRLYWYRQTLGQGPEFLTYFQNEAQLEKSRLLSDRFSAERPKGSFSTLEIQRTEQGDSAMYLCASSLAGGQGEKLFFGSGTQLSVL.

This clone was detected only once. The genes are TRBV11-2 and TRBJ2-1; TRBD1 might be the D (6 bases). CDR1 is SGHAT and CDR2 is FQNNGV in the germline V gene. The V gene lost 5 bases and the J gene lost 0 bases, with 11 bases spanning the gap. This CDR3 region has 15 residues. The CDR3 DNA reads TGTGCCAGCAGCGCAGCGACAGGCTCCTACAATGAGCAGTTCTTC. Translation: CASSAATGSYNEQFF.

The chain carries TRBV27 and TRBJ2-7; 9 bases line up with TRBD1. Per germline, CDR1 MNHEY and CDR2 SMNVEV (reference sequence). The length of the CDR3 is 15 residues. Germline trimming cut 5 bases from V and 3 bases from J; bases unmatched to any gene: 8. The CDR3 DNA reads TGTGCCAGCAGTCTCCCGGGACAGGGCGTCTACGAGCAGTACTTC. Translation gives CASSLPGQGVYEQYF.

The chain has TRBV21-1 and TRBJ2-7; TRBD2, the table's D call, was not compared with the DNA. TRBV21-1 is a known pseudogene. The CDR3 runs 17 residues. The CDR3 loop reads CASSKGVLAGTPYEQYF. The CDR3 bases are TGTGCCAGCAGCAAAGGGGTACTAGCGGGGACCCCCTACGAGCAGTACTTC.

The rearrangement uses TRBV7-2 and TRBJ2-7; D is unclear. V lost 3 bases to trimming and J lost 3 bases, with 12 bases between them. Looked up from germline, CDR1 is SGHTA and CDR2 is FQGNSA. CDR3 length: 14 amino acids. CDR3 in DNA: TGTGCCAGCAGCTTCAGTATTTCAGGCTACGAGCAGTACTTC. Protein sequence: CASSFSISGYEQYF.

Only one count was recorded for this clone. This chain uses TRBV7-2 with TRBJ2-3, with TRBD1 matching over 10 bases. With V trimmed by 2 bases and J by 2 bases, 4 bases remained unmatched. Germline V gene data show CDR1 as SGHTA and CDR2 as FQGNSA. There are 16 residues in the CDR3. The CDR3 DNA reads TGTGCCAGCAGCTTAAGGGACAGGGGATACACAGATACGCAGTATTTT. It specifies CASSLRDRGYTDTQYF. The variable domain in full, completed from reference TRBV7-2 and TRBJ2-3, reads GAGVSQSPSNKVTEKGKDVELRCDPISGHTALYWYRQSLGQGLEFLIYFQGNSAPDKSGLPSDRFSAERTGGSVSTLTIQRTQQEDSAVYLCASSLRDRGYTDTQYFGPGTRLTVL.

The rearrangement links TRBV7-8 to TRBJ1-1, with D unclear. Looked up from germline, CDR1 is SGHVS and CDR2 is FQNEAQ. This CDR3 is 15 amino acids long. Trimming pared 3 bases from V and 1 base from J, leaving 12 bases between. DNA for the CDR3: TGTGCCAGCAGCTTTCGACAACAGAGGAACACTGAAGCTTTCTTT. It codes for CASSFRQQRNTEAFF.

The rearrangement links TRBV2 to TRBJ2-7; D possibly uses TRBD1 or TRBD2 (5 bases each). Between the trimmed V and J ends, which lost 8 bases and 3 bases, there was a span of 14 bases. This CDR3 spans 13 amino acids. The germline V gene has CDR1 SNHLY and CDR2 FYNNEI. CDR3 DNA: TGTGCCAGCGCCCGGGACCACCTCTACGAGCAGTACTTC. This encodes CASARDHLYEQYF.

V is TRBV4-1 and J is TRBJ2-1; 8 bases fit TRBD2. V lost 4 bases, J lost 4 bases, and 9 bases stayed unmatched. Germline CDR1 MGHRA, CDR2 YSYEKL. The CDR3 is made up of 16 amino acids. The chain's CDR3 is CASSRDRLASYNEQFF. The CDR3 bases are TGCGCCAGCAGCCGAGACAGACTAGCGTCATACAATGAGCAGTTCTTC.

The CDR3 is CASSGILAASTDTQYF. The CDR3 nucleotides are TGTGCCAGCAGCGGGATACTAGCGGCTAGCACAGATACGCAGTATTTT. The genes are TRBV9 and TRBJ2-3, with 8 bases lining up with TRBD2. The CDR3 runs to 16 residues. V was pared by 3 bases and J by 0 bases, with 6 bases of the junction left unmatched. Germline CDR1 reads SGDLS; CDR2 reads YYNGEE.

V and J are TRBV27 and TRBJ1-3; no reliable D call. This CDR3 has 15 amino acids. V lost 6 bases, J lost 0 bases, and 12 bases lay in between. The germline V gene has CDR1 MNHEY and CDR2 SMNVEV (reference sequence). CDR3 sequence (DNA): TGTGCCAGCAGCCCCTTCCTGGGCTCTGGAAACACCATATATTTT. This gives the protein CASSPFLGSGNTIYF.

The chain has TRBV9 and TRBJ2-1, with 7 bases lining up with TRBD2. The germline V gene has CDR1 SGDLS and CDR2 YYNGEE. CDR3 length: 16 residues. Trimming removed 2 bases from V and 0 bases from J; junction bases left unmatched: 5. The CDR3 DNA sequence: TGTGCCAGCAGCGTTGGGGGGAGGGACTCCTACAATGAGCAGTTCTTC. Its protein is CASSVGGRDSYNEQFF.

This chain connects TRBV7-9 to TRBJ2-7; weak D call: TRBD1 (5 bases). Between the trimmed V and J ends, which lost 3 bases and 2 bases, there was a span of 11 bases. There are 14 residues in the CDR3. CDR1 and CDR2 from the germline V gene are SEHNR and FQNEAQ (reference sequence). The CDR3 spells CASSFDSYPYEQYF. The CDR3 nucleotides are TGTGCCAGCAGCTTTGACAGCTATCCCTACGAGCAGTACTTC.

This sequence joins TRBV6-5 and TRBJ2-1, with D perhaps being TRBD1 or TRBD2 (5 bases each). Germline CDR1 MNHEY, CDR2 SVGAGI. Trimming took 6 bases from V and 0 from J, leaving 12 bases between them. CDR3 length: 15 amino acids. The CDR3 sequence is CASSPGPSSYNEQFF. In DNA, the CDR3 is TGTGCCAGCAGCCCGGGACCAAGCTCCTACAATGAGCAGTTCTTC.

This CDR3 reads CASSELTGPGSGNTIYF. In DNA form, the CDR3 reads TGTGCCAGCAGTGAATTAACAGGGCCCGGATCTGGAAACACCATATATTTT. The chain uses TRBV25-1 and TRBJ1-3; D perhaps matches TRBD1 (6 bases). V dropped 1 base and J dropped 1 base, with 14 bases sitting between them. Germline-derived CDR1 and CDR2 are MGHDK and SYGVNS. The CDR3 has 17 amino acids.

This clone has a single count. The same CDR3 also results from other DNA sequences found in this sample. This chain links TRBV5-4 with TRBJ1-1, with unresolved D. Germline CDR1 is SGHNT and CDR2 is YYREEE (reference sequence). Between the trimmed V and J ends, which lost 0 bases and 4 bases, there was a span of 7 bases. The CDR3 consists of 13 residues. CDR3 DNA sequence: TGTGCCAGCAGCTTGGTGGGATTCACTGAAGCTTTCTTT. It is translated as CASSLVGFTEAFF.

To note about this clone: Other DNA sequences from this sample encode an identical CDR3 as well. This chain joins TRBV25-1 and TRBJ2-7; no firm D call. This CDR3 is built from 11 residues. Germline CDR1 and CDR2: MGHDK and SYGVNS. Trimming removed 2 bases at V and 4 bases at J, with 3 bases between. Written as DNA, the CDR3 is TGTGCCAGCAGTGAAAAGTACGAGCAGTACTTC. This gives the protein CASSEKYEQYF.

Written as DNA, the CDR3 is TGTGCTAGTGGTCTCCCCCACAGGGGGGCAAATTCGACCTACGAGCAGTACTTC. It specifies CASGLPHRGANSTYEQYF. This chain joins TRBV12-5 and TRBJ2-7; 8 bases are a match to TRBD1. V was pared by 5 bases and J by 2 bases, with 17 bases of the junction left unmatched. This CDR3 contains 18 residues. CDR1 LGHNT and CDR2 FRNRAP come from the germline V gene.

V is TRBV15 and J is TRBJ2-2; D gene ambiguous. CDR3 size: 14 residues. The germline gives CDR1 LNHNV, CDR2 YYDKDF (reference sequence). Deletions cut 0 bases from V and 4 bases from J, with 6 bases between. CDR3 DNA sequence: TGTGCCACCAGCAGAGATTTAGCCACCGGGGAGCTGTTTTTT. It codes for CATSRDLATGELFF.

The genes are TRBV9 and TRBJ2-2; the match to TRBD2 covers 7 bases. CDR1 is SGDLS and CDR2 is YYNGEE in the germline V gene. Trimming cost V 2 bases and J 1 base; bases outside gene matches: 5. There are 16 residues in the CDR3. This CDR3 is CASSVWPSGNTGELFF. The CDR3 nucleotides are TGTGCCAGCAGCGTGTGGCCTAGCGGGAACACCGGGGAGCTGTTTTTT.

The rearrangement joins TRBV7-9 to TRBJ2-5; 12 nucleotides line up with TRBD2. Looked up from germline, CDR1 is SEHNR and CDR2 is FQNEAQ (reference sequence). The CDR3 sequence is 16 residues long. V dropped 3 bases and J dropped 7; count of bases not matched to a gene: 9. CDR3: CASSFETSGGQGTQYF. The CDR3 bases are TGTGCCAGCAGCTTCGAGACTAGCGGGGGCCAGGGGACCCAGTACTTC. Looking up the rest from reference TRBV7-9 and TRBJ2-5 gives the full variable domain: DTGVSQNPRHKITKRGQNVTFRCDPISEHNRLYWYRQTLGQGPEFLTYFQNEAQLEKSRLLSDRFSAERPKGSFSTLEIQRTEQGDSAMYLCASSFETSGGQGTQYFGPGTRLLVL.

Remarks on this clone: This CDR3 is also generated by other DNA sequences in the sample. V and J are TRBV5-1 and TRBJ1-1; unclear D gene. Trimming left V 0 bases short and J 1 base short, with 4 bases between. The length of the CDR3 is 13 residues. Germline CDR1 and CDR2: SGHRS and YFSETQ. The CDR3 sequence: CASSLERNTEAFF. The CDR3 DNA is TGCGCCAGCAGCTTGGAGAGGAACACTGAAGCTTTCTTT.

The V and J genes are TRBV7-2 and TRBJ2-2, with a weak D call TRBD1 (5 bases). V was cut by 3 bases and J by 4 bases, with 6 bases left in between. Germline loops: CDR1 SGHTA, CDR2 FQGNSA. CDR3 length: 13 amino acids. This chain's CDR3 is CASSFQGTGELFF. The CDR3 DNA is TGTGCCAGCAGCTTTCAGGGCACCGGGGAGCTGTTTTTT.

The rearrangement uses TRBV9 and TRBJ2-1; 10 bases fit TRBD2. This CDR3 has 14 amino acids. V shed 2 bases and J 9 bases; nucleotides not matched to a gene: 5. Germline CDR1 and CDR2: SGDLS and YYNGEE. The CDR3 DNA reads as TGTGCCAGCAGCGTCCGGACTAGCGGAGCTGAGCAGTTCTTC. Amino acids: CASSVRTSGAEQFF.

V gene TRBV30 combines with J gene TRBJ2-2; D is possibly TRBD2 (5 bases). The ends were cut back, 8 bases at V and 9 bases at J, with 13 bases in the middle. CDR1 and CDR2 (germline): GTSNPN, SVGIG (reference sequence). The CDR3 covers 11 residues. The CDR3 loop reads CARGAGRELFF. CDR3 coding DNA: TGTGCCCGGGGAGCTGGAAGGGAGCTGTTTTTT.

This rearrangement joins TRBV28 to TRBJ2-6; D may be TRBD1 (6 bases). Germline-derived CDR1 and CDR2 are MDHEN and SYDVKM. This CDR3 has 15 residues. V was shortened by 5 bases and J by 2 bases, with 10 bases between the two germline ends. CDR3 sequence: CASSGGRAGANVLTF. Written as DNA, the CDR3 is TGTGCCAGCAGTGGGGGCAGGGCTGGGGCCAACGTCCTGACTTTC.

V gene TRBV7-9 combines with J gene TRBJ1-2, with no clear D. With 10 bases removed from V and 3 bases from J, the gap between germline ends came to 12 bases. Germline lookup yields CDR1 SEHNR and CDR2 FQNEAQ (reference sequence). CDR3 length: 12 residues. CDR3 residues: CATGRVDYGYTF. The CDR3 DNA follows: TGTGCCACTGGGAGAGTAGACTATGGCTACACCTTC.

The chain is built from TRBV11-2 and TRBJ2-7, with a tentative D call TRBD1 (6 bases). Deletions cut 7 bases from V and 3 bases from J, with 13 bases between. Germline V CDR1 and CDR2: SGHAT, FQNNGV. The CDR3 runs to 13 residues. The CDR3: CASTEPGVYEQYF. The CDR3 DNA sequence: TGTGCCAGCACCGAACCAGGGGTCTACGAGCAGTACTTC. The full variable domain, rest sourced from reference TRBV11-2 and TRBJ2-7, is EAGVAQSPRYKIIEKRQSVAFWCNPISGHATLYWYQQILGQGPKLLIQFQNNGVVDDSQLPKDRFSAERLKGVDSTLKIQPAKLEDSAVYLCASTEPGVYEQYFGPGTRLTVT.

This clone was observed a single time. This specimen includes other DNA sequences encoding the same CDR3. The chain uses TRBV18 and TRBJ2-3; D call uncertain. This CDR3 region has 14 residues. Germline V gene data show CDR1 as KGHSH and CDR2 as LQKENI. Trimming pared 3 bases from V and 1 base from J, leaving 8 bases between. The CDR3 DNA sequence: TGTGCCAGCTCACCCTTAGGTGGCACAGATACGCAGTATTTT. Translation: CASSPLGGTDTQYF. Full variable domain (rest looked up from reference TRBV18 and TRBJ2-3): NAGVMQNPRHLVRRRGQEARLRCSPMKGHSHVYWYRQLPEEGLKFMVYLQKENIIDESGMPKERFSAEFPKEGPSILRIQQVVRGDSAAYFCASSPLGGTDTQYFGPGTRLTVL.

Only one count was recorded for this clone. The V and J genes are TRBV7-9 and TRBJ1-4; D might be TRBD1 (5 bases). Trimming cost V 4 bases and J 8 bases, with 11 bases left between them. This CDR3 has 13 amino acids. Germline-derived CDR1 and CDR2 are SEHNR and FQNEAQ (reference sequence). The CDR3 DNA reads TGTGCCAGCAGCTCCAGGGTCGGCGAAAAACTGTTTTTT. As protein: CASSSRVGEKLFF.

The chain carries TRBV18 and TRBJ1-2; D is unresolved. V lost 5 bases and J 4 bases, leaving 8 bases between the germline ends. Germline CDR1 and CDR2: KGHSH and LQKENI. The CDR3 spans 12 residues. The CDR3 sequence is CASSTPAYGYTF. CDR3 nucleotide sequence: TGTGCCAGCTCAACCCCGGCCTATGGCTACACCTTC.

About this clone itself: The same CDR3 is also encoded by other DNA sequences in this sample. The chain recombines TRBV6-5 with TRBJ2-7; 10 bases fit TRBD2. The germline V gene has CDR1 MNHEY and CDR2 SVGAGI. V shed 6 bases and J 2 bases; nucleotides not matched to a gene: 1. This CDR3 has 13 amino acids. CDR3 in DNA: TGTGCCAGCAGCCTAGCGGGAGCCTACGAGCAGTACTTC. Encoded protein: CASSLAGAYEQYF.